Here is one T cell receptor beta chain with its context. Per the authors' pipeline: Estimates of nucleated cell counts were drawn from the amplification of reference gene primers. The table came from immunoSEQ multiplex PCR; TCRdb's copy has only in-frame clones and leaves some out. The V and J calls and clone size come from that table; D and trimming were worked out from the DNA. The table includes about 480,000 clones, about 88% detected once. The V gene's germline CDR1 is SNHLY and CDR2 FYNNEI. V lost 8 bases and J lost 3, with 13 bases in between. This CDR3 has 14 residues. This entry is derived from a study of blood T cell repertoires in COVID-19. Study overall: Some COVID-19 samples were acute and others convalescent; all came from the United States, Italy and Spain.

The sequenced sample consisted of peripheral blood. The origin of this receptor is a man aged 18 to 30 with COVID-19, enrolled during active disease. The rearrangement uses TRBV2 and TRBJ2-2; tentative D call: TRBD2 (6 bases). This CDR3 reads CASRGSRDTGELFF. The CDR3 nucleotides are TGTGCCAGCCGGGGGTCTCGTGACACCGGGGAGCTGTTTTTT.